This T cell receptor (beta chain) originates from a study of cytomegalovirus exposure and HLA in healthy donors. For this clone: Its target is unknown.

Study-level points and caveats: A list of about 180 TCR beta chains associated with cytomegalovirus was given. Later work showed greater clonal expansion in HLA-associated TCR beta chains than in equally common others.

Amplification used 60 Vbeta primers and 13 Jbeta primers. Clones were sequenced by immunoSEQ multiplex PCR, and TCRdb holds only the in-frame ones, with some missing. The sample has some 90,000 clones, 76% seen once; the top ten hold about 3%. The source is a man in his forties in good health and CMV-seronegative. Sequences were obtained from PBMCs.

The CDR3 region is CASSLDLATARDSPLHF. Here the CDR3 DNA reads TGTGCCAGCAGCTTAGATCTGGCGACAGCGAGAGATTCACCCCTCCACTTT. The V gene is TRBV11-2, the J gene TRBJ1-6; a possible D gene is TRBD1 (5 bases). The length of the CDR3 is 17 residues. Trimming cost V 0 bases and J 8 bases, with 17 bases left between them. Germline CDR1 is SGHAT and CDR2 is FQNNGV.